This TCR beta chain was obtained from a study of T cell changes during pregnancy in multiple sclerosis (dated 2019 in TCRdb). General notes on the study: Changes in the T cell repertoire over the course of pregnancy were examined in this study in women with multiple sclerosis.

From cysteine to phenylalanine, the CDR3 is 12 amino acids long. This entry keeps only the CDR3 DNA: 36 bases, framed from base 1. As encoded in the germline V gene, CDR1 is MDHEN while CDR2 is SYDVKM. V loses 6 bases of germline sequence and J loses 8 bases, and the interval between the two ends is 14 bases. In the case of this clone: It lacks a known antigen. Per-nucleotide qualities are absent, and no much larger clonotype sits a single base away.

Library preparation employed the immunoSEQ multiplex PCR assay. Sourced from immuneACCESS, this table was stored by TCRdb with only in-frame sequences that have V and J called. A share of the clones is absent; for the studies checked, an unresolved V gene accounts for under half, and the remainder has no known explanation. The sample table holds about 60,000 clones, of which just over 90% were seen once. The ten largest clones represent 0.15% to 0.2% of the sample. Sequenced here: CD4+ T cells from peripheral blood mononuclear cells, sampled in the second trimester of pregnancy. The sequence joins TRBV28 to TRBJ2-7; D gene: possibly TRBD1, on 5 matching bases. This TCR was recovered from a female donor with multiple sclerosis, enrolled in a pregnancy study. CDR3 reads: CASRGRGIKQYF. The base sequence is TGTGCCAGCAGAGGTAGGGGCATCAAGCAGTACTTC.